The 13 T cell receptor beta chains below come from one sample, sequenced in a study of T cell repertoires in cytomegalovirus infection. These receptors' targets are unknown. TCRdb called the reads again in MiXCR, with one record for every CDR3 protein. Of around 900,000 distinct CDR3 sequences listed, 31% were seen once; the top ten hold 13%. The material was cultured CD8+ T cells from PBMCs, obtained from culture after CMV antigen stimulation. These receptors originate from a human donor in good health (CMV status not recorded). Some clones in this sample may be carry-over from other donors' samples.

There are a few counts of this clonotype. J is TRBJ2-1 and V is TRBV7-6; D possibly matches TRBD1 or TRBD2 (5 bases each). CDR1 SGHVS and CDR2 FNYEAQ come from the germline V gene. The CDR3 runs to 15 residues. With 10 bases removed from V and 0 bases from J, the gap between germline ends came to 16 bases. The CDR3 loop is CATGADPSSYNEQFF. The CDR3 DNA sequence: TGTGCCACCGGGGCTGACCCGAGCTCCTACAATGAGCAGTTCTTC. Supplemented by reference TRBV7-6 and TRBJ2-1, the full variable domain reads GAGVSQSPRYKVTKRGQDVALRCDPISGHVSLYWYRQALGQGPEFLTYFNYEAQQDKSGLPNDRFSAERPEGSISTLTIQRTEQRDSAMYRCATGADPSSYNEQFFGPGTRLTVL.

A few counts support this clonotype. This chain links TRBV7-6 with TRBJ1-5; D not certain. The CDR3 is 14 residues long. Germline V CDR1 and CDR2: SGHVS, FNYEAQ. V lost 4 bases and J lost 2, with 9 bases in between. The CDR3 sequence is CASSSNRGNQPQHF. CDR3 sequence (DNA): TGTGCCAGCAGCTCTAACAGAGGCAATCAGCCCCAGCATTTT. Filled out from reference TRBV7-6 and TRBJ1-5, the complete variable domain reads GAGVSQSPRYKVTKRGQDVALRCDPISGHVSLYWYRQALGQGPEFLTYFNYEAQQDKSGLPNDRFSAERPEGSISTLTIQRTEQRDSAMYRCASSSNRGNQPQHFGDGTRLSIL.

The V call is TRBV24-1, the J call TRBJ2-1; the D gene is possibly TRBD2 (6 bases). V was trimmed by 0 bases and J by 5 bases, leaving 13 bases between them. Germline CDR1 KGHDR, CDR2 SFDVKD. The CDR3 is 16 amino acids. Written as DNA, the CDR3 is TGTGCCACCAGTGATTTGTTCGGGGGTTCCAACAATGAGCAGTTCTTC. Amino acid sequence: CATSDLFGGSNNEQFF.

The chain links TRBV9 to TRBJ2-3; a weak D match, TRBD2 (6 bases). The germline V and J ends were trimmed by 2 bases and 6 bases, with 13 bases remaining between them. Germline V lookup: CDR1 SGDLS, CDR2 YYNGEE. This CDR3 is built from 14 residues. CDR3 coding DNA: TGTGCCAGCAGCGTCTCAGGAGCGGGTGATACGCAGTATTTT. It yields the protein CASSVSGAGDTQYF.

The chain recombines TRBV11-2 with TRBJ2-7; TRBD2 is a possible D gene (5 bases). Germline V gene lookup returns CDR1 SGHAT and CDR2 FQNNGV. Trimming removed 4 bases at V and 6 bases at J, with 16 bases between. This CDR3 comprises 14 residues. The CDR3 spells CASSSPEVGREQYF. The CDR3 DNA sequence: TGTGCCAGCAGCTCACCGGAGGTCGGGCGCGAGCAGTACTTC.

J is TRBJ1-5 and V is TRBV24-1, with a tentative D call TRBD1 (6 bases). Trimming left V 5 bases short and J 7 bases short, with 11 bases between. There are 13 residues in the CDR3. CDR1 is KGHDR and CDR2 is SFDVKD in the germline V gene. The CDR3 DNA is TGTGCCACCAGTGTTACAGGGCTACAGCCCCAGCATTTT. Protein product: CATSVTGLQPQHF.

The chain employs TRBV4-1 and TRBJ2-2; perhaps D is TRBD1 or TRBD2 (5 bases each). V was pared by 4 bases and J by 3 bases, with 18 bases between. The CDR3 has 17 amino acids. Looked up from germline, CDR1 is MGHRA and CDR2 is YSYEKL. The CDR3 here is CASSLLEGAGDTGELFF. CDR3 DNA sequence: TGCGCCAGCAGCCTTTTGGAAGGGGCCGGGGACACCGGGGAGCTGTTTTTT.

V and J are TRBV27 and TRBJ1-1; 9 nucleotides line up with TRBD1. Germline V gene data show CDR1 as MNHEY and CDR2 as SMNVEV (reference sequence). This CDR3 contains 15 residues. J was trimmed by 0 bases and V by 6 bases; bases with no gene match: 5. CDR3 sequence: CASRTGGNVNTEAFF. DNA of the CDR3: TGTGCCAGCAGGACAGGGGGGAATGTGAACACTGAAGCTTTCTTT.

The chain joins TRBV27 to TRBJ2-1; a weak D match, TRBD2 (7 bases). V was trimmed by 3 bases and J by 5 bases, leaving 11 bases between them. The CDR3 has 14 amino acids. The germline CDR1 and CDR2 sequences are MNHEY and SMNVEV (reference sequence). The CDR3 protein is CASSLGGPNNEQFF. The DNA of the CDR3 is TGTGCCAGCAGTTTGGGGGGGCCCAACAATGAGCAGTTCTTC.

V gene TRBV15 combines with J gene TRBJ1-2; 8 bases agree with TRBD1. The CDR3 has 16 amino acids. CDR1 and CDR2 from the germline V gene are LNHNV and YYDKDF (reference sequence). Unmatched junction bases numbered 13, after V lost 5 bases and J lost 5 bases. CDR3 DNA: TGTGCCACCAGCCCTCCCGCCGCAGGGGGCAGATATGGCTACACCTTC. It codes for CATSPPAAGGRYGYTF.

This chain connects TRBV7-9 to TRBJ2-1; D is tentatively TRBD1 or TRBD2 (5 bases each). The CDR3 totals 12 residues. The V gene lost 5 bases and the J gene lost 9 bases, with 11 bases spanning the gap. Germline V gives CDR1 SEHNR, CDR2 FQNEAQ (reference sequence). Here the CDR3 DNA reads TGTGCCAGCAGCCACGGGGCGGGTGAGCAGTTCTTC. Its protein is CASSHGAGEQFF.

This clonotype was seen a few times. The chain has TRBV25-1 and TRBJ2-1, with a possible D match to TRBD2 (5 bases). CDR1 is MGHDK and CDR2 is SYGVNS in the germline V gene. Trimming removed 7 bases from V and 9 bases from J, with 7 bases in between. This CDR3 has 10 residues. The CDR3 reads CASKSGEQFF. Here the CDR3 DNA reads TGTGCCAGCAAGAGCGGTGAGCAGTTCTTC.

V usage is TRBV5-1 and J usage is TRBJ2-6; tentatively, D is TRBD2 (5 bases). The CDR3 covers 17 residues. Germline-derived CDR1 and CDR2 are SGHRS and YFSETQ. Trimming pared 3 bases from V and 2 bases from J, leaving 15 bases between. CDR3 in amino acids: CASSSQSRVTGANVLTF. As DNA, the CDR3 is TGCGCCAGCAGCTCACAATCGAGGGTGACTGGGGCCAACGTCCTGACTTTC.